This T cell receptor beta chain comes out of a study of blood T cell repertoires in COVID-19. Study details: Specimens from acute and convalescent COVID-19 originated in the United States, Italy and Spain. Sample material is recorded as cDNA or gDNA derived from T cells, B-cell-depleted T cells, or PBMCs.

Sequenced by immunoSEQ multiplex PCR; TCRdb stores in-frame clones only, minus some. The sample lists roughly 33,000 clones; about 85% were seen once. The sequence derives from a human donor with acute or convalescent COVID-19. The donor label of this sample is uncertain. Sequenced sample: peripheral blood.

This CDR3 reads CASSLGPDTEYQPQHF. In DNA, the CDR3 is TGCGCCAGCAGCTTGGGACCGGACACCGAATATCAGCCCCAGCATTTT. This chain joins TRBV5-1 and TRBJ1-5; D perhaps matches TRBD1 (5 bases). The CDR3 runs 16 residues. Trimming left V 0 bases short and J 5 bases short, with 15 bases between. Germline-derived CDR1 and CDR2 are SGHRS and YFSETQ.